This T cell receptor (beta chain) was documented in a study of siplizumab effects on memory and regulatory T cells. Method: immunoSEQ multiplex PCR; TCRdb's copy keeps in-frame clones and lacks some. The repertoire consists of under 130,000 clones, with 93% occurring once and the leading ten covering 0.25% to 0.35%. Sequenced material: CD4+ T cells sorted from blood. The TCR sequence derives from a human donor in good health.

Here the CDR3 reads CASSPQSGVEAFF. In DNA form, the CDR3 reads TGTGCCAGCAGCCCTCAGTCGGGGGTTGAAGCTTTCTTT. This chain uses TRBV5-6 with TRBJ1-1; the D gene is possibly TRBD1 (5 bases). The CDR3 extends over 13 amino acids. Between the trimmed V and J ends, which lost 4 bases and 7 bases, there was a span of 14 bases. Germline lookup yields CDR1 SGHDT and CDR2 YYEEEE.